This T cell receptor beta chain was identified in a study of long-term antiretroviral therapy in people with HIV (dated by TCRdb to between 2021 and 2023). Study-level background: The earliest samples were collected approximately a decade before the 2015 WHO recommendation for immediate ART, a period when ART was typically delayed until CD4 counts fell. Of the 25 to 30 participants with HIV, more than 10 were female. A retrospective serial study tested whether ART initiation and durable HIV suppression were associated with changes in peripheral blood TRB repertoire composition and diversity. A total of roughly 200 cryopreserved PBMC samples came from approximately 30 adults with confirmed HIV infection and were collected serially over a mean of approximately six years (range 1-12). No cross-contamination during QIAcube processing turned up in test extractions that ran a monoclonal T-cell line alongside about 30 polyclonal samples.

With respect to this clone: Its antigen remains unidentified. Base qualities are not at hand, and no much larger clone is one base apart.

The immunoSEQ hsTCRB v3.0 assay was used at survey level resolution for TRB variable region sequencing. A depth of roughly 40,000-55,000 T-cell genomes per sample was targeted for TRB sequencing. Pooled TRB libraries were sequenced on an Illumina MiSeq with a v3 150-cycle kit. In the paper's pipeline: Analysis of repertoires was carried out in R inside a reproducible Nextflow workflow spanning QC, data transformation and analysis. LymphoSeq2, an R package for exploring AIRR-Seq data, was used to implement custom analyses. A handful of samples that produced fewer than 5000 total TRB sequences were removed, so 180 or so HIV repertoires were analyzed. Among the 190 or so HIV repertoires that were kept, 59 were collected before ART initiation and roughly 130 were collected after ART initiation. Each repertoire was downsampled to 5000 TRB nucleotide sequences, and summary statistics were averaged across 100 downsampling iterations. TRB sequences were retained for analysis only if CDR3 regions of at least seven amino acids were present. Diversity was measured with a Shannon entropy-derived clonality score and the Gini coefficient. In the repertoire networks, any two of the top 5000 CDR3 amino acid sequences were linked whenever the two sequences differed by an edit distance of one. For TRB CDR3 amino acid sequences, GLIPH2 was used to predict antigen specificity groups and MHC restriction. To flag known CMV, EBV, HIV or tissue antigen associations, CDR3 amino acid sequences were matched against VDJdb and McPAS-TCR. Pre-ART, post-ART and control groups were compared with Wilcoxon signed-rank tests and Holm-Bonferroni correction. This is the immuneACCESS table as TCRdb keeps it, with only in-frame sequences that have V and J called. A part of the clones is gone; compared with another copy, unresolved V genes explain less than half, and the rest is unexplained. The V and J calls and clone size were taken over from that table, and D and trimming were inferred from the DNA. The sample table contains more than 15,000 clones; only one count was recorded for over 70% of them. The top ten clonotypes cover under 14% of the sample.

Overall study outcomes, separate from this receptor: Because pre-ART samples had limited cell numbers, unsorted PBMC were profiled rather than sorted CD4+ and CD8+ T cells. ART initiation was associated with a significant increase in TRB diversity, but diversity stayed significantly below transplant donor controls even after long-term ART. Limited PBMC availability meant only the TCR beta chain was sequenced, without alpha chain pairing. Expanded TRB clones identified before ART initiation dominated the repertoire across all time points, though the dominance fluctuated and decreased in many PLHIV after ART. Inferences about post-ART repertoire changes are limited because no data were available on ART adherence, viral resistance or therapy changes. The samples span the years 2004 to 2017, and the ART regimens used may be less effective than current regimens. HIV repertoires had narrower CDR3 length ranges than controls, and the network structure suggested an antigen-experienced repertoire that shifted only slightly toward naive after ART.

Inclusion was restricted to participants for whom at least one PBMC sample before ART initiation and at least two post-ART samples were available. Treatment was received in the United States of America by all participants with HIV. Cryopreserved samples of 1-10 million PBMC were thawed and washed before DNA extraction. At the time of the earliest PBMC sample, participants with HIV were aged between roughly 20 and 54 years. Per participant, PBMC samples came from 1-4 timepoints prior to ART initiation and 2-8 timepoints following ART initiation, for a median of 7 samples. Serial HIV viral load, CD4+ T-cell count, ART history and demographic data were obtained for every participant. A Qiagen kit on a QIAcube was used to extract genomic DNA from unsorted PBMC, with samples processed in batches of 12. V loses 4 bases, J loses 8 bases, and the germline ends lie 13 bases apart. Based on the germline V gene (reference sequence), the CDR1 and CDR2 sequences are SGHNT and YYREEE. The CDR3 runs 13 residues from the cysteine to the phenylalanine. The sequence is cut down to CDR3 DNA, 39 bases in frame from base 1.

The sample consisted of unsorted PBMCs, taken 2.3 years after starting antiretroviral therapy. This clonotype was sampled from a woman between 40 and 55 years old with HIV. This chain is built from TRBV5-4 and TRBJ2-1; the D segment could be TRBD2, given 6 matching bases. For the CDR3, the sequence is CASSSRDSHEQFF. The nucleotide sequence is TGTGCCAGCAGCAGCCGGGACTCCCATGAGCAGTTCTTC.